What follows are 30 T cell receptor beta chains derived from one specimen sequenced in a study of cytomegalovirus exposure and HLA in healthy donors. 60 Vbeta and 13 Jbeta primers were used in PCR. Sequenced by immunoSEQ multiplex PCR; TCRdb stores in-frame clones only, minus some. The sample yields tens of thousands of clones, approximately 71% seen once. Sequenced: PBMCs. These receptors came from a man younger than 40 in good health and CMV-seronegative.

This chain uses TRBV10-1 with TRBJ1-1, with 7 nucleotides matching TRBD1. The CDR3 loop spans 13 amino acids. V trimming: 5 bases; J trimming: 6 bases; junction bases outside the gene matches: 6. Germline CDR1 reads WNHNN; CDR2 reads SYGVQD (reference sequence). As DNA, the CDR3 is TGCGCCAGCAGTCATACAGGGGCATCTGAAGCTTTCTTT. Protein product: CASSHTGASEAFF.

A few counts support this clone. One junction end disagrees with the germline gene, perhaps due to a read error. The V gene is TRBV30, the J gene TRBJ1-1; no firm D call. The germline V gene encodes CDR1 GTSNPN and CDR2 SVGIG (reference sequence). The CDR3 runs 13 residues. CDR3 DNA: TGTGCCTGGAGGTCCGGCGGGAGGGAGACGACCTTTTTT. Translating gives CAWRSGGRETTFF.

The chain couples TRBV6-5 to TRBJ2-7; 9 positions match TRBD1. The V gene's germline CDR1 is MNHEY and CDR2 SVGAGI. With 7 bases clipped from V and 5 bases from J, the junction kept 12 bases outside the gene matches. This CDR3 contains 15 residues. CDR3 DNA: TGTGCCAGCACCGACCTCTGGGGACAGGGCAACGAGCAGTACTTC. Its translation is CASTDLWGQGNEQYF.

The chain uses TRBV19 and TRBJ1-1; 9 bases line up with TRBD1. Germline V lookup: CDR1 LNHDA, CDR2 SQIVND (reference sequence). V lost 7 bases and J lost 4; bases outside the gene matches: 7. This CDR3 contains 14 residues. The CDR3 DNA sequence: TGTGCCAGTAAAACAGGGGGCCGGGGCACTGAAGCTTTCTTT. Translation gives CASKTGGRGTEAFF.

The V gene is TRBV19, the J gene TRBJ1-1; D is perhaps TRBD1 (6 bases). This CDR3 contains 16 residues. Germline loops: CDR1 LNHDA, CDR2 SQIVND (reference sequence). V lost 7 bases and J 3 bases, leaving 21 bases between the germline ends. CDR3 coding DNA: TGTGCCAGTAACCGACAGGACACTAGAATTCACACTGAAGCTTTCTTT. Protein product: CASNRQDTRIHTEAFF.

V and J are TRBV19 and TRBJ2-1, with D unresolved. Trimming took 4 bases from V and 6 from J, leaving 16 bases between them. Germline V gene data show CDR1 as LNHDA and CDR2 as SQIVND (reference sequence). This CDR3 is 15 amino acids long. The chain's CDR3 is CASSTTPLQANEQFF. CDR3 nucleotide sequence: TGTGCCAGTAGTACCACTCCATTGCAGGCCAATGAGCAGTTCTTC.

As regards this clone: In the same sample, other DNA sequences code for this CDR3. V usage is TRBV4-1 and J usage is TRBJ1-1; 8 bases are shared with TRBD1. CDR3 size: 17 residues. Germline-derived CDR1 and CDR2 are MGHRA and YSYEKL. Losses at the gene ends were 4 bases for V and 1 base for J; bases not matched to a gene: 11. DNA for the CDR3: TGCGCCAGCAGCCTGAATCCCGGGGGACAGGCGAACACTGAAGCTTTCTTT. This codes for CASSLNPGGQANTEAFF.

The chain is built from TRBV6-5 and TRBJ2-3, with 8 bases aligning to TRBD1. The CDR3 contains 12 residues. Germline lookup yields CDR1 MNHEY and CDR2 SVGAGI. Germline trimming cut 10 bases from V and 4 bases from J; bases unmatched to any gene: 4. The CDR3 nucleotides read TGTGCCACGCAGACAGGGGCAGATACGCAGTATTTT. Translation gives CATQTGADTQYF.

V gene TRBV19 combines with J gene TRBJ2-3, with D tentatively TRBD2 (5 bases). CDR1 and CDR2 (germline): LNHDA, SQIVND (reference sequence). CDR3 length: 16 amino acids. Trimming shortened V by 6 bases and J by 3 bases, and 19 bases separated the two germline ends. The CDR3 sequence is CASSLKGVRGTDTQYF. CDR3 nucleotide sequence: TGTGCCAGTAGCCTCAAGGGTGTTCGCGGGACAGATACGCAGTATTTT.

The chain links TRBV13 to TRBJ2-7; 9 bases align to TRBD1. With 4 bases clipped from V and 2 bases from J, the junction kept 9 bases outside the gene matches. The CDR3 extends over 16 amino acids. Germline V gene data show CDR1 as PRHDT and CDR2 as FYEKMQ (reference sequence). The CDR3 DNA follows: TGTGCCAGCAGCTCACGTTCCGGGACAGGGACCTACGAGCAGTACTTC. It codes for CASSSRSGTGTYEQYF.

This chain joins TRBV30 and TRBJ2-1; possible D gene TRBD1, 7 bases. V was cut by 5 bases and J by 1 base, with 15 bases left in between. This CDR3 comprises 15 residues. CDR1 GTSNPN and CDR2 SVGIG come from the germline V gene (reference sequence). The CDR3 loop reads CAWQEGAGSYNEQFF. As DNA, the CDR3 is TGTGCCTGGCAGGAGGGGGCGGGTTCCTACAATGAGCAGTTCTTC.

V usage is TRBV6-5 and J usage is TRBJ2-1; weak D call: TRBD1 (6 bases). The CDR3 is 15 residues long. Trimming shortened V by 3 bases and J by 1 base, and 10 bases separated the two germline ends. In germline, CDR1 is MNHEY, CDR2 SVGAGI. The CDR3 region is CASSYGGRSYNEQFF. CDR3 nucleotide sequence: TGTGCCAGCAGTTATGGGGGCCGGTCCTACAATGAGCAGTTCTTC.

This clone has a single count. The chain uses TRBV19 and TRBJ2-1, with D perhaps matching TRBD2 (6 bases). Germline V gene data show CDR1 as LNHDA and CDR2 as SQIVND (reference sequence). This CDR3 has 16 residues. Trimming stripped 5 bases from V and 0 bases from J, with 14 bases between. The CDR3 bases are TGTGCCAGTAGTGCCCGTATAGCGGCCTCCTACAATGAGCAGTTCTTC. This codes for CASSARIAASYNEQFF. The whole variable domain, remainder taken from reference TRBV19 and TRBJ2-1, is DGGITQSPKYLFRKEGQNVTLSCEQNLNHDAMYWYRQDPGQGLRLIYYSQIVNDFQKGDIAEGYSVSREKKESFPLTVTSAQKNPTAFYLCASSARIAASYNEQFFGPGTRLTVL.

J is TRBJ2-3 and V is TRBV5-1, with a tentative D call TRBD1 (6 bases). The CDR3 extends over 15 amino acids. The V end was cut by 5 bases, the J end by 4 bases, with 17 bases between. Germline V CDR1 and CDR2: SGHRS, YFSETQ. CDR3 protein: CASRLRGYDPDTQYF. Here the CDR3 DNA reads TGCGCCAGCAGATTAAGGGGGTACGACCCAGATACGCAGTATTTT.

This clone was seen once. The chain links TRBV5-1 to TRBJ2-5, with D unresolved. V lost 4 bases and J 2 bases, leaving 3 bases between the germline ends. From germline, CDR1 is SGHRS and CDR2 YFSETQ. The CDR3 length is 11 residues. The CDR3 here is CASSTQETQYF. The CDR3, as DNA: TGCGCCAGCAGCACACAAGAGACCCAGTACTTC.

The DNA of the CDR3 is TGTGCCAGCAGTGACATCAGGGGTAATAATGAGCAGTTCTTC. Its translation is CASSDIRGNNEQFF. The rearrangement joins TRBV6-1 to TRBJ2-1; D is possibly TRBD1 (6 bases). The CDR3 is 14 residues long. With 3 bases removed from V and 7 bases from J, the gap between germline ends came to 13 bases. CDR1 MNHNS and CDR2 SASEGT come from the germline V gene.

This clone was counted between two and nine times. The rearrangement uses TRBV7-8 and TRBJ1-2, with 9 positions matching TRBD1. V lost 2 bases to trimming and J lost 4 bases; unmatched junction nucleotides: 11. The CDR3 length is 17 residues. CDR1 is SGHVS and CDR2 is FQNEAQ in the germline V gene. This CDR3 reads CASSLMGQGVGGYGYTF. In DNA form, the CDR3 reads TGTGCCAGCAGCTTAATGGGACAGGGCGTAGGGGGCTATGGCTACACCTTC.

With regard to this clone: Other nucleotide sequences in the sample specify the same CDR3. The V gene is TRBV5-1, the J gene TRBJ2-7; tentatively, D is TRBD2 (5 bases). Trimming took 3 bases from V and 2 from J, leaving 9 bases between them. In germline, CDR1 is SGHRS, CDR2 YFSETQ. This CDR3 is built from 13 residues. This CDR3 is CASSWETAYEQYF. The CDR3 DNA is TGCGCCAGCAGCTGGGAGACGGCCTACGAGCAGTACTTC.

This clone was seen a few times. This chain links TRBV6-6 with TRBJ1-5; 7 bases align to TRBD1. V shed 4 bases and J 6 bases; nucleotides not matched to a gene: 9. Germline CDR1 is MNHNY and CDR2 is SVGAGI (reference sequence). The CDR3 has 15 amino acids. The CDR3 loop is CASSWGQPRAQPQHF. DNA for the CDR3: TGTGCCAGCAGTTGGGGACAGCCGCGGGCTCAGCCCCAGCATTTT.

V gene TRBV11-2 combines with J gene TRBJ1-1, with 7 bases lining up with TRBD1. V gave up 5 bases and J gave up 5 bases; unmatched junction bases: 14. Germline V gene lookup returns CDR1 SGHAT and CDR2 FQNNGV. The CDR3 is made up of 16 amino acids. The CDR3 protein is CASSMATTGIETEAFF. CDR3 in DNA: TGTGCCAGCAGCATGGCGACGACAGGGATAGAAACTGAAGCTTTCTTT.

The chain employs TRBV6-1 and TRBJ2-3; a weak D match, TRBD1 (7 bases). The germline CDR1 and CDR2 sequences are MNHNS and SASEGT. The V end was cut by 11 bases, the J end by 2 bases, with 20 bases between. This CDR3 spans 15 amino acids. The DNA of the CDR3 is TGTGCCTGTTCGTGGGCAGGGGGGATCACAGATACGCAGTATTTT. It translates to CACSWAGGITDTQYF.

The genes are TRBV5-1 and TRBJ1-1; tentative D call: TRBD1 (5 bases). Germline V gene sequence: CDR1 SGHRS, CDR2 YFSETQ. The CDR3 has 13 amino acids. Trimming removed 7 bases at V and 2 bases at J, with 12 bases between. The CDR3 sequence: CASANTGNTEAFF. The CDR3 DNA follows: TGCGCCAGCGCTAATACAGGCAACACTGAAGCTTTCTTT.

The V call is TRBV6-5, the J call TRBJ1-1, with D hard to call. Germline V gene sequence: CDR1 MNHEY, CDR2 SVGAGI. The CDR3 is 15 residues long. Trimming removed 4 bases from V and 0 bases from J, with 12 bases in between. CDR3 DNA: TGTGCCAGCAGTTTCCAGACGGGAGTGAACACTGAAGCTTTCTTT. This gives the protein CASSFQTGVNTEAFF.

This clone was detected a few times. The CDR3 spells CASSLADRGNEKLFF. CDR3 nucleotide sequence: TGTGCCAGCAGCTTAGCGGACAGGGGGAATGAAAAACTGTTTTTT. The V call is TRBV7-9, the J call TRBJ1-4; TRBD1 matches at 10 bases. The CDR3 contains 15 residues. Germline V CDR1 and CDR2: SEHNR, FQNEAQ (reference sequence). The V gene end was trimmed by 0 bases and the J gene end by 5 bases; junction bases not matched to a gene: 0.

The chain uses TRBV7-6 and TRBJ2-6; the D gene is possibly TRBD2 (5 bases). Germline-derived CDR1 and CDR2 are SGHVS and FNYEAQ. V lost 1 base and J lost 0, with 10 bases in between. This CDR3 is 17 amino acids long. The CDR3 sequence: CASSLGGIHSGANVLTF. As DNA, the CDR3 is TGTGCCAGCAGCTTAGGAGGGATACACTCTGGGGCCAACGTCCTGACTTTC. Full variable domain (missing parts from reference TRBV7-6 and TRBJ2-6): GAGVSQSPRYKVTKRGQDVALRCDPISGHVSLYWYRQALGQGPEFLTYFNYEAQQDKSGLPNDRFSAERPEGSISTLTIQRTEQRDSAMYRCASSLGGIHSGANVLTFGAGSRLTVL.

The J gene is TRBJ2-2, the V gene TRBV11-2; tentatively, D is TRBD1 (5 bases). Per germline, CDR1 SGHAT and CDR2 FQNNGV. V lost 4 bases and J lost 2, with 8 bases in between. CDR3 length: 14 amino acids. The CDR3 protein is CASSSQGNTGELFF. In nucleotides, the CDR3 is TGTGCCAGCAGCTCCCAGGGTAACACCGGGGAGCTGTTTTTT.

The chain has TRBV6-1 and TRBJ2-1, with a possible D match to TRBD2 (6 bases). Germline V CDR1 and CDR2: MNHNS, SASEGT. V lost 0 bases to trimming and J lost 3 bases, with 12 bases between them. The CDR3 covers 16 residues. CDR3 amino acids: CASSEAHGGYYNEQFF. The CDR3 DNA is TGTGCCAGCAGTGAAGCGCACGGAGGGTACTACAATGAGCAGTTCTTC.

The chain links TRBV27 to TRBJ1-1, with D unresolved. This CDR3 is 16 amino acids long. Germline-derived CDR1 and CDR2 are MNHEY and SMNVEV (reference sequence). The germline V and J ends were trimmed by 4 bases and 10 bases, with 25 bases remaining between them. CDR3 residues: CASSSQSRGTKYSAFF. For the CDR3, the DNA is TGTGCCAGCAGTTCGCAGAGCCGGGGAACAAAATACTCAGCTTTCTTT.

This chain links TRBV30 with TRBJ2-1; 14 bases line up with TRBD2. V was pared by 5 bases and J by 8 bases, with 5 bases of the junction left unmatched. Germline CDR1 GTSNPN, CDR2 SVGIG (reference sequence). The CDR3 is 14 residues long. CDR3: CAWSGLAGAYEQFF. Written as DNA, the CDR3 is TGTGCCTGGTCGGGACTAGCGGGAGCGTATGAGCAGTTCTTC.

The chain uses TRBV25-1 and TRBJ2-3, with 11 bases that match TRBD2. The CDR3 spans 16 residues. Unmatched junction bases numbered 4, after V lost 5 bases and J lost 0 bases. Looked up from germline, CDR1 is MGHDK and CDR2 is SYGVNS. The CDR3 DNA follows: TGTGCCAGCAGTAGCGGGACTAGCGGTAGCACAGATACGCAGTATTTT. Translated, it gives CASSSGTSGSTDTQYF.